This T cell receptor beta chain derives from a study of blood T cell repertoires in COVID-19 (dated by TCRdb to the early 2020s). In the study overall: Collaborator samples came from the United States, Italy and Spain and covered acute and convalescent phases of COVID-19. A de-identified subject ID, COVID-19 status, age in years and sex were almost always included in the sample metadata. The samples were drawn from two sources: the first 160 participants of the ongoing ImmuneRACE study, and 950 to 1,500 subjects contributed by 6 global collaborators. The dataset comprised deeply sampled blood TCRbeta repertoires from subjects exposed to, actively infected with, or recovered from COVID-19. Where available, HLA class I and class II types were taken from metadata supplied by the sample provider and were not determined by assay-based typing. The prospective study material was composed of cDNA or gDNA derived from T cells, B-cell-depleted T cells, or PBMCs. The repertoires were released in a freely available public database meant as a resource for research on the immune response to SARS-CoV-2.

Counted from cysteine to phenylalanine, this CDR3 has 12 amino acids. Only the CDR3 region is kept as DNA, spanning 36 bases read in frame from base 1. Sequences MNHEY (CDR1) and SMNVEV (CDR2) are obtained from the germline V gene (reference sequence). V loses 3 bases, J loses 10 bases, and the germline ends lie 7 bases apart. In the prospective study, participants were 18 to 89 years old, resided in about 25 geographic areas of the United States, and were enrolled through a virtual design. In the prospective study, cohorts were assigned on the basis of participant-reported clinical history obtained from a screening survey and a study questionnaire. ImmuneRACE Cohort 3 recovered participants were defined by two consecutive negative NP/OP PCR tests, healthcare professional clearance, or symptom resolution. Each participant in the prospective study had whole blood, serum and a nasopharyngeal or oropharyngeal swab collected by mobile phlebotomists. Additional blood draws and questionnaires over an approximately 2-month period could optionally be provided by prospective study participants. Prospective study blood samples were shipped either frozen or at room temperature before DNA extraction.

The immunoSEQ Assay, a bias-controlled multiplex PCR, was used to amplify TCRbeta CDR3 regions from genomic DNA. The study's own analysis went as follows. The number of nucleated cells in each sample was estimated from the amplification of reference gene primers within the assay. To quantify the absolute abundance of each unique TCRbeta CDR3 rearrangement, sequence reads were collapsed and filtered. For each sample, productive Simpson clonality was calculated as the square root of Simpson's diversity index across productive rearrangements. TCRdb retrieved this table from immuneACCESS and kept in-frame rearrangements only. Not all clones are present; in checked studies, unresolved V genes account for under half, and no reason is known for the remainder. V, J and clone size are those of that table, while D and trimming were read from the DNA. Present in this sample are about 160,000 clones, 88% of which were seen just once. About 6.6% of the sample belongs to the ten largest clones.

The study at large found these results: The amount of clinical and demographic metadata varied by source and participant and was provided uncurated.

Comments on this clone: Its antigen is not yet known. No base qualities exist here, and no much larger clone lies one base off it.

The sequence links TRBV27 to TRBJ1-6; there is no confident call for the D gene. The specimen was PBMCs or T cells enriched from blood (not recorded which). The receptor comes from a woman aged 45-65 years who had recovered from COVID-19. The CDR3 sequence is CASSFPGSPLHF. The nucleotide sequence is TGTGCCAGCAGTTTCCCAGGATCACCCCTCCACTTT.